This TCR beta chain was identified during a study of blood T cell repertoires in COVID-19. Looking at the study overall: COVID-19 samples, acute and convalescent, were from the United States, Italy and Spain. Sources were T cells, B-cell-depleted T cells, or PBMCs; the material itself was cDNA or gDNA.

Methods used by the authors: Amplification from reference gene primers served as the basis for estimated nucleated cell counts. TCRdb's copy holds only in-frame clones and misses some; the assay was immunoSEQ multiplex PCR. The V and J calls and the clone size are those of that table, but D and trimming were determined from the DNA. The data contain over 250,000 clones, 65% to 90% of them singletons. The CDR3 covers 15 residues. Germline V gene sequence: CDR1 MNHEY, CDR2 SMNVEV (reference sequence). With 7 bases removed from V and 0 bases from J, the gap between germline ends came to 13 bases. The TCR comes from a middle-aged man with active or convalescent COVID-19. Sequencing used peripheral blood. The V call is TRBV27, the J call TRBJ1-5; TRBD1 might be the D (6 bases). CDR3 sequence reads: CASTLQGGSNQPQHF. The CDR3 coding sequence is TGTGCCAGCACCTTACAGGGTGGTAGCAATCAGCCCCAGCATTTT.